This record covers a single T cell receptor (beta chain). Its antigen is unidentified. The source of the sample is a study of molecular identifiers for immune sequencing clone quantification. Study in general: The replicate experiment used RNA from around 20,000 or 99,000 naive CD8 cells. This RNA was split into five aliquots, and four of them were sequenced. Study-level points and caveats: Spiked Jurkat TCR RNA from one cell was reportedly detectable among under 1.2 million naive cells.

Previously described methods and listed TCR primers were employed for the bulk TCR libraries. TCRdb recomputed calls from the PCR reads with MiXCR, one row per CDR3 protein. The sample holds hundreds of thousands of distinct CDR3 sequences, 15% to 20% seen once. With RNA at 10%, 30% or 50%, naive CD8 libraries came from about 20,000 to 1,000,000 sorted cells. Material for sequencing was naive CD8+ T cells from blood, with Jurkat cell RNA spiked in. This sample's subset: FACS-sorted CD8+CD4-CCR7+CD45RA+ naive T cells. The TCR comes from a human donor in good health. Some libraries in this study had Jurkat cell RNA spiked in.

The CDR3 protein is CASGGQEDTGELFF. DNA for the CDR3: TGTGCCAGTGGGGGACAGGAGGACACCGGGGAGCTGTTTTTT. The rearrangement links TRBV2 to TRBJ2-2; TRBD1 matches at 8 bases. There are 14 residues in the CDR3. In germline, CDR1 is SNHLY, CDR2 FYNNEI. V lost 9 bases to trimming and J lost 3 bases; unmatched junction nucleotides: 6.